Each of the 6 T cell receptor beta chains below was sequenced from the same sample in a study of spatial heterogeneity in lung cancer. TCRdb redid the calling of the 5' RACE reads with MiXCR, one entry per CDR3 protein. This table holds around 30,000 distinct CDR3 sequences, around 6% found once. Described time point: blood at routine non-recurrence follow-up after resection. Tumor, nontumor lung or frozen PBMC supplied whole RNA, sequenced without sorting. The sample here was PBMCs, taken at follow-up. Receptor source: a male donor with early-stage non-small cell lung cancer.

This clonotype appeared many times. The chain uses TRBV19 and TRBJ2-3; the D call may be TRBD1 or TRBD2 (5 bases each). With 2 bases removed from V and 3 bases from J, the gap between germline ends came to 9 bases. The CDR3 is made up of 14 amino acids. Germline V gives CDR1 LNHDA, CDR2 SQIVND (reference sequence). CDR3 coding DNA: TGTGCCAGTAGTATACAGGGACGGACAGATACGCAGTATTTT. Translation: CASSIQGRTDTQYF.

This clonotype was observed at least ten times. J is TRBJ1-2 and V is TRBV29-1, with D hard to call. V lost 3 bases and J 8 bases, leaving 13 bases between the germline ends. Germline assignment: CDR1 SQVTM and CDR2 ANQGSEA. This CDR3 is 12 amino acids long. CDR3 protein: CSVDSPGQGYTF. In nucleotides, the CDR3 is TGCAGCGTTGATTCTCCGGGTCAAGGCTACACCTTC.

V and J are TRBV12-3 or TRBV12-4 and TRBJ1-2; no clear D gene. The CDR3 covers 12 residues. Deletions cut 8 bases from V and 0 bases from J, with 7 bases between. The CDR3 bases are TGTGCCAGCTCCCAGGCTAACTATGGCTACACCTTC. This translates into CASSQANYGYTF.

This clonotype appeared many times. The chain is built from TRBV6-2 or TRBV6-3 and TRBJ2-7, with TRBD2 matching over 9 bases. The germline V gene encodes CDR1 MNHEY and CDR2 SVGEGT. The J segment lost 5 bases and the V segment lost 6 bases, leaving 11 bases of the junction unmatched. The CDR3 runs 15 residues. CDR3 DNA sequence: TGTGCCAGCAGGGCTAGCGGGATTGGTATGGACGAGCAGTACGTC. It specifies CASRASGIGMDEQYV.

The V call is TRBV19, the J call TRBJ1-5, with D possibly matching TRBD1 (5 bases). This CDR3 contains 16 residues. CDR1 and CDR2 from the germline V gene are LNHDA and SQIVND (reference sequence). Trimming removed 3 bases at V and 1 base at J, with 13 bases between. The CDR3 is CASSIFQGLSNQPQHF. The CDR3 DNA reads TGTGCCAGTAGTATCTTCCAGGGTTTAAGCAATCAGCCCCAGCATTTT.

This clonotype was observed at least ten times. For the CDR3, the DNA is TGTGCCAGCAGTGAGGGGGTCCAGTACACTGAAGCTTTCTTT. Translation gives CASSEGVQYTEAFF. This chain uses TRBV6-5 with TRBJ1-1; tentative D call: TRBD1 (6 bases). CDR3 length: 14 amino acids. Trimming took 5 bases from V and 3 from J, leaving 13 bases between them. The germline V gene encodes CDR1 MNHEY and CDR2 SVGAGI.